This T cell receptor beta chain was identified in a study of T cells in localized non-small cell lung cancer. This clone has more than one count but fewer than ten. Antigen specificity is unknown. General observations from the study: A median of about 54 of the top 100 tumor clones appeared in adjacent lung, which was paired and uninvolved. Clonality peaked in uninvolved adjacent lung rather than tumor.

The repertoire was sequenced with immunoSEQ multiplex PCR; TCRdb's copy has only in-frame clones and lacks some. Of roughly 1,400 clones listed, approximately 20% are singletons. The CDR3 has 13 amino acids. CDR1 is SGDLS and CDR2 is YYNGEE in the germline V gene. Trimming took 5 bases from V and 5 from J, leaving 13 bases between them. The sequence was collected from a male donor at least 60 years old with stage III squamous cell lung carcinoma. This sample comprised lung tumor tissue, obtained before any cancer treatment. The gene calls are TRBV9 and TRBJ2-5; tentatively, D is TRBD2 (5 bases). CDR3 loop: CASSEEAWETQYF. DNA of the CDR3: TGTGCCAGCAGTGAGGAGGCCTGGGAGACCCAGTACTTC.